These T cell receptor beta chains were read from a single sample in a study of CD8+CD57+ T cells in acquired aplastic anemia. TCRdb called the reads again in MiXCR, with one record for every CDR3 protein. The table shows over 150,000 distinct CDR3 sequences, with about 50% occurring only once. Material for sequencing was sorted CD4+, CD8+, or CD8+CD57+ T cells (not recorded which) from PBMCs. Receptors were obtained from a human donor with aplastic anemia. CDR3s include the opening cysteine and the closing phenylalanine or tryptophan. The order of the fields is CDR3 protein, CDR3 DNA, V gene, J gene, D gene, clone size. D genes are given only for firm matches. Clone size is given for some rows only: seen once, a few or many times, or a class if the clone is expanded.

CSAMIEPEQFF	TGCAGTGCTATGATCGAGCCTGAGCAGTTCTTC	TRBV20-1	TRBJ2-1	NA	NA
CSRSQGGGQYF	TGCAGTAGGTCTCAGGGGGGAGGGCAGTACTTC	TRBV20-1	TRBJ2-7	NA	few
CSARDIYGANYGYTF	TGCAGTGCTAGAGATATTTATGGAGCTAACTATGGCTACACCTTC	TRBV20-1	TRBJ1-2	NA	NA
CASSVAALGNEQFF	TGTGCCAGCAGCGTAGCAGCGCTAGGGAATGAGCAGTTCTTC	TRBV9	TRBJ2-1	NA	NA
CASSSTVYGYTF	TGTGCCAGCAGCTCGACAGTATATGGCTACACCTTC	TRBV5-4	TRBJ1-2	NA	many
CASSIIGGLETQYF	TGTGCCAGTAGTATCATTGGGGGACTAGAGACCCAGTACTTC	TRBV19	TRBJ2-5	NA	NA
CASSQNRGYEQYF	TGCGCCAGCAGCCAAAATCGGGGTTACGAGCAGTACTTC	TRBV4-1	TRBJ2-7	NA	many
CASSLKNDRLNTEAFF	TGTGCCAGCAGCTTAAAAAATGACAGGCTGAACACTGAAGCTTTCTTT	TRBV11-1	TRBJ1-1	NA	many
CSARETGNSPLHF	TGCAGTGCTAGGGAGACAGGGAATTCACCCCTCCACTTT	TRBV20-1	TRBJ1-6	TRBD1	NA
CASSTRGQLNTEAFF	TGTGCCAGTAGTACTAGGGGACAGCTGAATACTGAAGCTTTCTTT	TRBV19	TRBJ1-1	TRBD1	NA
CASSLARQTYTF	TGTGCCAGCAGCTTAGCGCGGCAGACCTACACCTTC	TRBV7-8	TRBJ1-2	NA	NA
CSARDGREGETQYF	TGCAGTGCTAGAGATGGGCGGGAGGGCGAGACCCAGTACTTC	TRBV20-1	TRBJ2-5	TRBD2	NA
CASSQAGYTGELFF	TGTGCCAGCAGCCAAGCTGGGTACACCGGGGAGCTGTTTTTT	TRBV4-2	TRBJ2-2	NA	many
CASSPPTSGGAGTDTQYF	TGTGCCAGCAGTCCCCCGACTAGCGGGGGGGCCGGCACAGATACGCAGTATTTT	TRBV12-3/TRBV12-4	TRBJ2-3	TRBD2	few
CAINPGLATGELFF	TGTGCCATCAACCCGGGACTAGCTACCGGGGAGCTGTTTTTT	TRBV10-3	TRBJ2-2	TRBD2	NA
CASSHTENYGYTF	TGTGCCAGCAGTCACACAGAGAACTATGGCTACACCTTC	TRBV7-7	TRBJ1-2	NA	NA
CATSHRRGLARTDTQYF	TGTGCCACCAGCCATCGGCGGGGACTAGCTCGCACAGATACGCAGTATTTT	TRBV15	TRBJ2-3	TRBD2	NA
CASQGLAGGGEQFF	TGTGCCAGCCAAGGGCTAGCGGGAGGGGGTGAGCAGTTCTTC	TRBV9	TRBJ2-1	TRBD2	NA
CASRMGQFYGYTF	TGTGCCAGCAGAATGGGACAGTTCTATGGCTACACCTTC	TRBV28	TRBJ1-2	TRBD1	NA
CASTKDGSSYEQYF	TGTGCCAGCACCAAGGACGGAAGCTCCTACGAGCAGTACTTC	TRBV2	TRBJ2-7	NA	few
CASSLEVTGGYGYTF	TGTGCCAGCAGCTTGGAGGTGACAGGGGGCTATGGCTACACCTTC	TRBV5-4	TRBJ1-2	TRBD1	NA
CSASYRAGGVTEAFF	TGCAGTGCTAGTTACAGGGCAGGTGGGGTCACTGAAGCTTTCTTT	TRBV20-1	TRBJ1-1	NA	NA
CATSDPGGAGANVLTF	TGTGCCACCAGTGATCCAGGGGGAGCTGGGGCCAACGTCCTGACTTTC	TRBV24-1	TRBJ2-6	TRBD1	NA
CAISILAREQFF	TGTGCCATCAGTATACTAGCACGGGAGCAGTTCTTC	TRBV10-3	TRBJ2-1	NA	NA
CASSYGVGRAGELFF	TGTGCCAGCAGCTACGGAGTCGGTAGGGCCGGGGAGCTGTTTTTT	TRBV7-2	TRBJ2-2	NA	NA
CATSSGNEQFF	TGCGCCACCTCCTCTGGGAATGAGCAGTTCTTC	TRBV10-1	TRBJ2-1	NA	few
CASSPMLGQRTDTQYF	TGCGCCAGCAGCCCGATGCTCGGACAACGCACAGATACGCAGTATTTT	TRBV5-1	TRBJ2-3	NA	NA
CASTGGQVYGYTF	TGTGCCAGTACGGGGGGACAGGTCTATGGCTACACCTTC	TRBV19	TRBJ1-2	TRBD1	once
CASSPTKGNTEAFF	TGTGCCAGCAGCCCTACCAAGGGAAACACTGAAGCTTTCTTT	TRBV4-2	TRBJ1-1	NA	many
CASSPDRASYEQYF	TGTGCCAGCAGTCCAGACAGGGCCTCCTACGAGCAGTACTTC	TRBV27	TRBJ2-7	TRBD1	many
CASSIRRESYEQYF	TGTGCCAGTAGTATACGCAGGGAGTCCTACGAGCAGTACTTC	TRBV19	TRBJ2-7	NA	few
CASSSNRGGEYF	TGTGCCAGCAGTTCAAACAGGGGTGGGGAGTACTTC	TRBV27	TRBJ2-7	TRBD1	NA
CASSLGEAYEQYF	TGTGCCAGCAGCTTAGGGGAGGCATACGAGCAGTACTTC	TRBV7-2	TRBJ2-7	NA	many
CASSSSGGSYEQYF	TGTGCCAGCAGCTCTAGCGGGGGCTCCTACGAGCAGTACTTC	TRBV5-6	TRBJ2-7	TRBD2	many
CASNSGQGAYTQYF	TGTGCCAGCAACAGTGGCCAGGGGGCTTATACGCAGTATTTT	TRBV2	TRBJ2-3	TRBD1	NA
CASSWTGGHYEQYF	TGTGCCAGCAGCTGGACAGGGGGACACTACGAGCAGTACTTC	TRBV7-2	TRBJ2-7	TRBD1	NA
CASTGQRHRMHNSPLHF	TGTGCCAGCACGGGACAGCGACACCGCATGCATAATTCACCCCTCCACTTT	TRBV2	TRBJ1-6	TRBD1	NA
CASSSTGVSTDTQYF	TGTGCCAGTAGTTCGACAGGGGTGAGCACAGATACGCAGTATTTT	TRBV19	TRBJ2-3	TRBD1	many
CSVRSSGSYNEQFF	TGCAGTGTCCGAAGTAGCGGGAGCTACAATGAGCAGTTCTTC	TRBV20-1	TRBJ2-1	TRBD2	NA
CAISDQGWGPDTQYF	TGTGCCATCAGCGACCAGGGATGGGGGCCAGATACGCAGTATTTT	TRBV10-3	TRBJ2-3	NA	NA
CASSYPPGWSSNQPQHF	TGTGCCAGCAGTTACCCGCCAGGTTGGAGTAGCAATCAGCCCCAGCATTTT	TRBV6-2/TRBV6-3	TRBJ1-5	NA	once
CASSLGRPPNTGELFF	TGTGCCAGCAGTCTCGGAAGGCCGCCTAACACCGGGGAGCTGTTTTTT	TRBV12-3/TRBV12-4	TRBJ2-2	NA	many
CASSLRLKVNTEAFF	TGTGCCAGCAGCTTACGCCTGAAGGTGAACACTGAAGCTTTCTTT	TRBV7-3	TRBJ1-1	NA	NA
CASSSPSGGEQYF	TGTGCCAGCAGCTCCCCGAGCGGGGGCGAGCAGTACTTC	TRBV7-9	TRBJ2-7	TRBD2	NA
CASSEQGAYSNQPQHF	TGTGCCAGCAGTGAGCAGGGGGCTTATAGCAATCAGCCCCAGCATTTT	TRBV2	TRBJ1-5	TRBD1	few
CASSDRSPGELFF	TGCGCCAGCAGTGACAGGTCCCCCGGGGAGCTGTTTTTT	TRBV4-1	TRBJ2-2	NA	many
CARAGVNTGELFF	TGTGCCAGAGCGGGGGTAAACACCGGGGAGCTGTTTTTT	TRBV2	TRBJ2-2	TRBD2	NA
CASSQGLARNTGELLF	TGTGCCAGCAGCCAAGGGTTAGCGCGGAACACCGGGGAGCTGCTTTTT	TRBV4-2	TRBJ2-2	NA	NA
CASSLAPSGGPSSYEQYF	TGTGCCAGCAGCTTAGCGCCTAGCGGGGGCCCGAGCTCCTACGAGCAGTACTTC	TRBV7-8	TRBJ2-7	TRBD2	many
CASSDRGRYEQYF	TGTGCCAGCAGTGACAGGGGGCGATACGAGCAGTACTTC	TRBV2	TRBJ2-7	TRBD1	once
CASSQNGPGIDTQYF	TGTGCCAGCAGCCAAAACGGCCCAGGGATAGATACGCAGTATTTT	TRBV3-1	TRBJ2-3	NA	NA
CASSQGYEQYF	TGTGCCAGCAGCCAAGGATACGAGCAGTACTTC	TRBV14	TRBJ2-7	NA	many
CATGGPGGEQYF	TGTGCCACCGGCGGGCCAGGGGGCGAGCAGTACTTC	TRBV24-1	TRBJ2-7	TRBD1	NA
CASATLSYEQYF	TGTGCCAGCGCGACACTCTCCTACGAGCAGTACTTC	TRBV2	TRBJ2-7	NA	NA
CASSQDRDEQFF	TGCGCCAGCAGCCAAGACCGGGATGAGCAGTTCTTC	TRBV4-1	TRBJ2-1	NA	many
CSARGTVVTGELFF	TGCAGTGCTAGGGGAACAGTGGTCACCGGGGAGCTGTTTTTT	TRBV20-1	TRBJ2-2	NA	NA